The clone carrying this T cell receptor (beta chain) came up a few times. These data are taken from a study of CD8+ T cells in alopecia areata. Treatment here: oral pan-JAK inhibitor, 5-10 mg twice daily. Extracted RNA was reverse transcribed into cDNA, the sequencing template. Data came from immunoSEQ multiplex PCR; TCRdb stores just in-frame clones and leaves some out. The profile shows around 270,000 clones, roughly 60% of them singletons. The clonotype comes from a human donor with alopecia areata. The specimen comprised CD4+ T cells sorted from blood, sampled at week 24, from a patient treated with tofacitinib.

The CDR3 protein is CASSVGEGEAFF. The CDR3 nucleotides read TGTGCCAGCAGCGTAGGTGAGGGGGAAGCTTTCTTT. The chain recombines TRBV9 with TRBJ1-1, with a weak D call TRBD1 (5 bases). CDR3 length: 12 residues. Germline V lookup: CDR1 SGDLS, CDR2 YYNGEE. V lost 0 bases and J 8 bases, leaving 8 bases between the germline ends.